The 8 T cell receptor beta chains presented below share a single source sample, sequenced in a study of technical replicates of blood from a handful of donors. Measured with immunoSEQ multiplex PCR; TCRdb has only the in-frame clones, and not every one. The sample contains around 83,000 clones, 94% of which appear only once. The sequenced sample was T cells isolated from PBMCs. All receptors derive from a human donor in good health.

The V and J genes are TRBV9 and TRBJ2-1, with 9 bases lining up with TRBD2. The germline V gene encodes CDR1 SGDLS and CDR2 YYNGEE. The CDR3 loop spans 14 amino acids. Trimming took 3 bases from V and 4 from J; bases not matched to a gene: 2. The DNA for the CDR3 is TGTGCCAGCAGCGAAGCGGGAGGTTACAATGAGCAGTTCTTC. It is translated as CASSEAGGYNEQFF.

This chain links TRBV19 with TRBJ2-3, with D possibly TRBD2 on 7 matching bases. The germline gives CDR1 LNHDA, CDR2 SQIVND (reference sequence). The CDR3 extends over 16 amino acids. Deletions cut 4 bases from V and 0 bases from J, with 14 bases between. As DNA, the CDR3 is TGTGCCAGTAGTAGGGGGGGCGGCGTTAGCACAGATACGCAGTATTTT. This sequence encodes CASSRGGGVSTDTQYF.

This chain uses TRBV13 with TRBJ2-1; 7 nucleotides align to TRBD1. Germline V lookup: CDR1 PRHDT, CDR2 FYEKMQ (reference sequence). There are 15 residues in the CDR3. V was clipped by 4 bases and J by 12 bases; unmatched bases: 15. CDR3 sequence: CASSYGTAYYDGQFF. CDR3 bases: TGTGCCAGCAGCTACGGGACAGCCTATTATGACGGGCAGTTCTTC.

V usage is TRBV28 and J usage is TRBJ1-1; D is unresolved. Germline V gives CDR1 MDHEN, CDR2 SYDVKM. The CDR3 extends over 14 amino acids. V dropped 3 bases and J dropped 1 base, with 9 bases sitting between them. The CDR3 sequence: CASSLRQSNTEAFF. CDR3 DNA sequence: TGTGCCAGCAGTTTGAGGCAATCGAACACTGAAGCTTTCTTT.

This chain links TRBV6-5 with TRBJ2-1, with D possibly TRBD2 on 6 matching bases. Between the trimmed V and J ends, which lost 6 bases and 1 base, there was a span of 13 bases. This CDR3 comprises 15 residues. The germline V gene has CDR1 MNHEY and CDR2 SVGAGI. CDR3: CASSLGTPSYNEQFF. The CDR3 nucleotides are TGTGCCAGCAGCCTAGGGACTCCATCCTACAATGAGCAGTTCTTC.

In this sample, this clone turned up once. This chain connects TRBV5-4 to TRBJ1-5; D is undetermined. CDR3 length: 15 residues. Trimming cost V 6 bases and J 0 bases, with 13 bases left between them. CDR1 SGHNT and CDR2 YYREEE come from the germline V gene (reference sequence). CDR3 sequence: CASTVPVYSNQPQHF. CDR3 sequence (DNA): TGTGCCAGCACCGTCCCGGTTTATAGCAATCAGCCCCAGCATTTT.

The rearrangement uses TRBV6-6 and TRBJ1-1, with a weak D call TRBD1 (6 bases). Trimming cost V 0 bases and J 3 bases, with 14 bases left between them. Germline values: CDR1 MNHNY, CDR2 SVGAGI (reference sequence). The CDR3 consists of 16 residues. CDR3 bases: TGTGCCAGCAGTTACTCGAACGGGTCAGGGGACACTGAAGCTTTCTTT. Amino acids: CASSYSNGSGDTEAFF.

This chain joins TRBV7-9 and TRBJ2-7; TRBD2 agrees at 7 bases. This CDR3 spans 13 amino acids. Looked up from germline, CDR1 is SEHNR and CDR2 is FQNEAQ (reference sequence). The J segment lost 4 bases and the V segment lost 3 bases, leaving 3 bases of the junction unmatched. The CDR3 nucleotides are TGTGCCAGCAGCTTCGGGGGGAGGTACGAGCAGTACTTC. Encoded protein: CASSFGGRYEQYF.